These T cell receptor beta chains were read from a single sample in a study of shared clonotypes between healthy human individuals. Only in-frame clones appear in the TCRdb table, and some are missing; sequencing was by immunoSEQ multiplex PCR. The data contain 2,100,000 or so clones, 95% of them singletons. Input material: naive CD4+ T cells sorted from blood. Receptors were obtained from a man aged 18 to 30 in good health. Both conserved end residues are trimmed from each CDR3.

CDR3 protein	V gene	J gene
ASSFPGTGEPEAF	TRBV7-2	TRBJ1-1
ASSLASFSKNIQY	TRBV7-2	TRBJ2-4
ASSLAGHTYEQY	TRBV5-1	TRBJ2-7
ASSEEGNQPQH	TRBV2	TRBJ1-5
ASSFPSGSANEQF	TRBV5-4	TRBJ2-1
ARRGCSYEQY	TRBV6-4	TRBJ2-7
ASSPGLALVEY	TRBV7-2	TRBJ2-3
ASIRTGYNQPQH	TRBV21-1	TRBJ1-5
ASSVGPGANTGELF	TRBV6-4	TRBJ2-2
ASSMKTGENTGELF	TRBV21-1	TRBJ2-2